This TCR beta chain was recorded in a study of cytomegalovirus exposure and HLA in healthy donors. Primers: 60 Vbeta forward and 13 Jbeta reverse. Clones were read by immunoSEQ multiplex PCR, and TCRdb kept only the in-frame ones, dropping some. The data hold under 150,000 clones, with 67% observed a single time. Sequenced sample: PBMCs. The sequence came from a man younger than 35 in good health and CMV-seropositive.

CDR3 DNA sequence: TGTGCCAGCTGCCTGCGGGGGGCAAATAATTCACCCCTCCACTTT. Amino acids: CASCLRGANNSPLHF. V usage is TRBV13 and J usage is TRBJ1-6, with D perhaps TRBD1 (6 bases). The V and J ends lost 8 bases and 5 bases respectively, with 16 bases between them. CDR3 length: 15 amino acids. Germline CDR1 PRHDT, CDR2 FYEKMQ (reference sequence).